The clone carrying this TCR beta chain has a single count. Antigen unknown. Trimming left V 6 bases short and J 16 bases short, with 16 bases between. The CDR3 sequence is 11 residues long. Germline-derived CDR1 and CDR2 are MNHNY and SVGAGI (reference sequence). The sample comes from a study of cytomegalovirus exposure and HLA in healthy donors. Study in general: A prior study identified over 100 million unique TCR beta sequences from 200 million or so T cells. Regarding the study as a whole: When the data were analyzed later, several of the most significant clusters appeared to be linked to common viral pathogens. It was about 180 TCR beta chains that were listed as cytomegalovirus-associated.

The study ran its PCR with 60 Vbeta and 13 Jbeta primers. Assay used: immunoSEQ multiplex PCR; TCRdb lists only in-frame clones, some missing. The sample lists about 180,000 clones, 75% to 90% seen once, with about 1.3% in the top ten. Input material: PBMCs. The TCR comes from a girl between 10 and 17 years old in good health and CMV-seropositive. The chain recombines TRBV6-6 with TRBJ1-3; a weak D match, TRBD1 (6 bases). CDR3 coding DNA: TGTGCCAGCAGCAAAGCCCGGGACATGTATTTT. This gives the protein CASSKARDMYF.